Listed here are 20 T cell receptor beta chains from one sample, sequenced in a study of blood T cells in healthy people across ages. Using a J-beta primer mix together with a sample-barcoded 5' primer, a second PCR was run for roughly 6 to 12 cycles. In TCRdb, the 5' RACE reads were re-called with MiXCR into one record per CDR3 protein. The sample includes fewer than 2,000,000 distinct CDR3 sequences, 35% to 50% seen only once; the top ten take under 25%. The sample comprised blood. These receptors originate from a human donor in good health.

This clonotype was seen many times. The CDR3, as DNA: TGCAGCGTTAGGGACAGTACTTACAATGAGCAGTTCTTC. It encodes CSVRDSTYNEQFF. The chain employs TRBV29-1 and TRBJ2-1, with 7 bases that match TRBD1. Germline-derived CDR1 and CDR2 are SQVTM and ANQGSEA. The CDR3 covers 13 residues. V dropped 5 bases and J dropped 4; count of bases not matched to a gene: 5.

This clonotype was detected a few times. The chain employs TRBV7-8 and TRBJ1-2; 12 nucleotides agree with TRBD1. J was trimmed by 1 base and V by 3 bases; bases with no gene match: 6. This CDR3 is built from 17 residues. The germline V gene encodes CDR1 SGHVS and CDR2 FQNEAQ. Here the CDR3 reads CASSFGTGGAYNYGYTF. The CDR3 nucleotides are TGTGCCAGCAGCTTTGGGACAGGGGGCGCATATAACTATGGCTACACCTTC. Drawing the rest from reference TRBV7-8 and TRBJ1-2, the complete variable domain is GAGVSQSPRYKVAKRGQDVALRCDPISGHVSLFWYQQALGQGPEFLTYFQNEAQLDKSGLPSDRFFAERPEGSVSTLKIQRTQQEDSAVYLCASSFGTGGAYNYGYTFGSGTRLTVV.

The chain has TRBV7-9 and TRBJ1-2; TRBD1 agrees at 7 bases. J lost 6 bases, V lost 5 bases, and 6 bases had no gene match. In germline, CDR1 is SEHNR, CDR2 FQNEAQ (reference sequence). This CDR3 is built from 13 residues. This CDR3 is CASSVGQVNGYTF. The CDR3 region has the DNA TGTGCCAGCAGCGTTGGACAGGTTAATGGCTACACCTTC.

This clonotype was seen a few times. The J gene is TRBJ1-1, the V gene TRBV29-1; D is ambiguous. V lost 4 bases to trimming and J lost 3 bases, with 12 bases between them. From germline, CDR1 is SQVTM and CDR2 ANQGSEA. The CDR3 loop spans 13 amino acids. The CDR3 loop is CSVAGRTYTEAFF. The CDR3 bases are TGCAGCGTTGCTGGCAGGACCTACACTGAAGCTTTCTTT.

The gene calls are TRBV7-2 and TRBJ2-1; 10 nucleotides align to TRBD2. The CDR3 covers 13 residues. J was trimmed by 9 bases and V by 6 bases; bases with no gene match: 5. Germline V gene data show CDR1 as SGHTA and CDR2 as FQGNSA. CDR3 region: CASRASGSGEQFF. In DNA, the CDR3 is TGTGCCAGCAGGGCTAGCGGGAGTGGTGAGCAGTTCTTC.

The chain joins TRBV20-1 to TRBJ2-1; TRBD1 matches at 10 bases. J lost 2 bases, V lost 7 bases, and 2 bases had no gene match. Germline V lookup: CDR1 DFQATT, CDR2 SNEGSKA (reference sequence). The CDR3 has 13 amino acids. The CDR3 region has the DNA TGCAGTGTCGACAGGGGGCCCTACAATGAGCAGTTCTTC. It specifies CSVDRGPYNEQFF.

This clonotype turned up a few times. This rearrangement joins TRBV7-2 to TRBJ2-3; no definite D call. Trimming shortened V by 0 bases and J by 0 bases, and 7 bases separated the two germline ends. Germline loops: CDR1 SGHTA, CDR2 FQGNSA. This CDR3 is built from 15 residues. The CDR3 DNA sequence: TGTGCCAGCAGCTTAGCCTATACAAGCACAGATACGCAGTATTTT. Translating it yields CASSLAYTSTDTQYF.

Concerning this clonotype itself: One end of the junction fails to match germline, which may point to a read error. This sequence joins TRBV7-9 and TRBJ2-7; TRBD1 agrees at 9 bases. The germline CDR1 and CDR2 sequences are SEHNR and FQNEAQ (reference sequence). CDR3 length equals 18 residues. This CDR3 reads CASTLTSGEQGASHEQYF. The CDR3 bases are TGTGCCAGCACCCTCACCTCCGGCGAACAGGGGGCCTCCCACGAGCAGTACTTC. Full variable domain (remainder filled in from reference TRBV7-9 and TRBJ2-7): DTGVSQNPRHKITKRGQNVTFRCDPISEHNRLYWYRQTLGQGPEFLTYFQNEAQLEKSRLLSDRFSAERPKGSFSTLEIQRTEQGDSAMYLCASTLTSGEQGASHEQYFGPGTRLTVT.

The V gene is TRBV2, the J gene TRBJ1-1, with D perhaps matching TRBD1 (6 bases). V was cut by 9 bases and J by 5 bases, with 13 bases left in between. Germline CDR1 reads SNHLY; CDR2 reads FYNNEI. CDR3 length: 12 amino acids. The CDR3 nucleotides are TGTGCCAGTAGGGGGTCGTTGACTGAAGCTTTCTTT. Translating gives CASRGSLTEAFF.

This chain uses TRBV7-2 with TRBJ2-3, with D possibly being TRBD2 (7 bases). Germline loops: CDR1 SGHTA, CDR2 FQGNSA. Trimming took off 5 bases at V and 3 bases at J, with 18 bases between the two ends. The length of the CDR3 is 16 residues. CDR3 in amino acids: CASSPQAGRGTDTQYF. CDR3 nucleotide sequence: TGTGCCAGCAGCCCCCAAGCGGGGAGGGGGACAGATACGCAGTATTTT.

J is TRBJ2-2 and V is TRBV20-1; D not certain. Germline V gene data show CDR1 as DFQATT and CDR2 as SNEGSKA (reference sequence). V was shortened by 5 bases and J by 3 bases, with 7 bases between the two germline ends. CDR3 length equals 12 residues. The CDR3 spells CSAQVYTGELFF. CDR3 bases: TGCAGTGCTCAAGTGTACACCGGGGAGCTGTTTTTT.

This clonotype has a handful of counts. The chain carries TRBV7-3 and TRBJ2-5; D call uncertain. Trimming removed 3 bases at V and 4 bases at J, with 9 bases between. Germline-derived CDR1 and CDR2 are SGHTA and FQGTGA. CDR3 length: 13 amino acids. DNA of the CDR3: TGTGCCAGCAGCTTTAACACGTTAGAGACCCAGTACTTC. It specifies CASSFNTLETQYF.

The rearrangement links TRBV5-6 to TRBJ1-1; no definite D call. The CDR3 runs 15 residues. V lost 0 bases and J 5 bases, leaving 14 bases between the germline ends. The germline V gene has CDR1 SGHDT and CDR2 YYEEEE. The CDR3 region is CASSLAQTLGTEAFF. CDR3 in DNA: TGTGCCAGCAGCTTGGCACAGACACTTGGGACTGAAGCTTTCTTT. Variable domain in full (rest from reference TRBV5-6 and TRBJ1-1): DAGVTQSPTHLIKTRGQQVTLRCSPKSGHDTVSWYQQALGQGPQFIFQYYEEEERQRGNFPDRFSGHQFPNYSSELNVNALLLGDSALYLCASSLAQTLGTEAFFGQGTRLTVV.

The J gene is TRBJ2-4, the V gene TRBV14, with 7 bases fitting TRBD1. V lost 3 bases and J lost 3; bases outside the gene matches: 5. This CDR3 is 15 amino acids long. From germline, CDR1 is SGHDN and CDR2 FVKESK. Here the CDR3 reads CASSHRDSYKNIQYF. The DNA for the CDR3 is TGTGCCAGCAGCCACCGGGACAGTTACAAAAACATTCAGTACTTC.

Comment on this clonotype: A much larger clone lies one base from this, so it may be a read error. The chain recombines TRBV7-2 with TRBJ2-3, with a weak D call TRBD2 (6 bases). The CDR3 runs to 15 residues. CDR1 and CDR2 from the germline V gene are SGHTA and FQGNSA. V lost 1 base and J lost 0, with 8 bases in between. The CDR3 DNA reads TGTGCCAGCAGCTTAGGGGGGGATAGCACAGATACGCAGTATTTT. Translated, it gives CASSLGGDSTDTQYF.

The chain recombines TRBV25-1 with TRBJ1-6; no firm D call. This CDR3 has 13 amino acids. Trimming stripped 6 bases from V and 7 bases from J, with 10 bases between. Germline values: CDR1 MGHDK, CDR2 SYGVNS. Written as DNA, the CDR3 is TGTGCCAGCAGCCGATCAAAGAATTCACCCCTCCACTTT. Translating gives CASSRSKNSPLHF.

This chain joins TRBV20-1 and TRBJ1-2; possibly TRBD1 for D (5 bases). Looked up from germline, CDR1 is DFQATT and CDR2 is SNEGSKA (reference sequence). The CDR3 contains 15 residues. V was clipped by 6 bases and J by 7 bases, with 24 bases between them. The CDR3 bases are TGCAGTGCGGGTGCGGGAGCAGGGTCTACCACTGGCTACACCTTC. It codes for CSAGAGAGSTTGYTF.

This clonotype was counted once. Relative to the germline gene, one junction end is altered; a read error may explain this. The J gene is TRBJ1-5, the V gene TRBV15; D gene uncertain. The CDR3 extends over 13 amino acids. The germline gives CDR1 LNHNV, CDR2 YYDKDF (reference sequence). CDR3 sequence reads: CATPRTLDQPRHF. In DNA form, the CDR3 reads TGTGCCACCCCACGGACCCTCGATCAGCCCCGGCATTTT.

The chain is built from TRBV27 and TRBJ1-1; 7 bases map to TRBD1. J was trimmed by 4 bases and V by 5 bases; bases with no gene match: 13. This CDR3 has 16 residues. CDR1 and CDR2 (germline): MNHEY, SMNVEV (reference sequence). Here the CDR3 DNA reads TGTGCCAGCAGTACAACCGTCGGGACAGTGGGCACTGAAGCTTTCTTT. This translates into CASSTTVGTVGTEAFF.

CDR3 residues: CASSLTRGADLFF. CDR3 DNA: TGTGCCAGCAGCTTAACCCGGGGGGCGGACCTGTTCTTC. The chain is built from TRBV7-3 and TRBJ2-1, with TRBD2 as a possible D gene (7 bases). CDR3 length: 13 residues. CDR1 and CDR2 from the germline V gene are SGHTA and FQGTGA. The V and J ends lost 0 bases and 15 bases respectively, with 15 bases between them.